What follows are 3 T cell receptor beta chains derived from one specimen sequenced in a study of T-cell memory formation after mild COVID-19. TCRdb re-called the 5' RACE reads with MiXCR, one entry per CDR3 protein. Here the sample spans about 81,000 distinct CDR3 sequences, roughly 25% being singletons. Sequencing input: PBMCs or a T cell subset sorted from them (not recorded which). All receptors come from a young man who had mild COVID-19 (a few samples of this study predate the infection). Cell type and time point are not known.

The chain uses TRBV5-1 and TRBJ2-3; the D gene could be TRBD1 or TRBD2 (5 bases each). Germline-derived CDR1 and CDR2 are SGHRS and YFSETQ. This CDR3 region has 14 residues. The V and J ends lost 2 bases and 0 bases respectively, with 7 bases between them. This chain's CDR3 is CASSFEGSTDTQYF. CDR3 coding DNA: TGCGCCAGCAGCTTTGAGGGGAGCACAGATACGCAGTATTTT.

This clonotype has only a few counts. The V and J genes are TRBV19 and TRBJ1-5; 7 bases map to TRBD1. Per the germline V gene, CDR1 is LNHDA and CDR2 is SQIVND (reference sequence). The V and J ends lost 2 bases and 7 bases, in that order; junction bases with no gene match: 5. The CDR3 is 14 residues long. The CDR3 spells CASSILQGYQPQHF. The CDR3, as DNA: TGTGCCAGTAGTATACTACAGGGGTACCAGCCCCAGCATTTT.

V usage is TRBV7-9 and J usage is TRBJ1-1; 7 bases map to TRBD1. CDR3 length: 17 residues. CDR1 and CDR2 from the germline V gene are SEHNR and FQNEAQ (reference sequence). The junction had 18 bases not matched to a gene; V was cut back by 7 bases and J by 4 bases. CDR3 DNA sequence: TGTGCCAGCACCATCAGTCGGTCAGGGCAGGGGGTCACTGAAGCTTTCTTT. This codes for CASTISRSGQGVTEAFF.